Shown below are 29 T cell receptor beta chains from a single sample sequenced in a study of CD8+ T cells in alopecia areata. Sequencing used cDNA as its template, made by extracting RNA and reverse transcribing it. Here immunoSEQ multiplex PCR was the method, and the copy in TCRdb shows in-frame clones only, minus some. The sample comprises some 170,000 clones, more than 60% of which are singletons, and under 2% rests with the top ten. Sequencing used CD4+ T cells sorted from blood, obtained at week 0. Source of these receptors: a human donor with alopecia areata.

V usage is TRBV10-3 and J usage is TRBJ2-7; TRBD1 aligns across 8 bases. The CDR3 totals 16 residues. V shed 4 bases and J 0 bases; nucleotides not matched to a gene: 8. Germline V gives CDR1 ENHRY, CDR2 SYGVKD. CDR3 sequence (DNA): TGTGCCATCAGTGTGGACAGGGCGAAAAGCTCCTACGAGCAGTACTTC. It codes for CAISVDRAKSSYEQYF.

The chain combines TRBV30 with TRBJ2-5, with a possible D match to TRBD2 (5 bases). Germline CDR1 reads GTSNPN; CDR2 reads SVGIG (reference sequence). Trimming removed 4 bases from V and 6 bases from J, with 9 bases in between. This CDR3 region has 11 residues. This CDR3 is CAWTEVQTQYF. The CDR3 DNA reads TGTGCCTGGACGGAGGTACAGACCCAGTACTTC. Supplemented by reference TRBV30 and TRBJ2-5, the full variable domain reads SQTIHQWPATLVQPVGSPLSLECTVEGTSNPNLYWYRQAAGRGLQLLFYSVGIGQISSEVPQNLSASRPQDRQFILSSKKLLLSDSGFYLCAWTEVQTQYFGPGTRLLVL.

The J gene is TRBJ2-5, the V gene TRBV9, with TRBD2 as a possible D gene (5 bases). Looked up from germline, CDR1 is SGDLS and CDR2 is YYNGEE. The CDR3 length is 14 residues. Trimming removed 7 bases from V and 1 base from J, with 14 bases in between. CDR3 region: CASGPLAGQETQYF. CDR3 sequence (DNA): TGTGCCAGCGGGCCTCTAGCCGGCCAAGAGACCCAGTACTTC.

This chain uses TRBV5-1 with TRBJ2-7; possible D gene TRBD1, 6 bases. V was shortened by 2 bases and J by 7 bases, with 22 bases between the two germline ends. Germline V CDR1 and CDR2: SGHRS, YFSETQ. This CDR3 spans 16 amino acids. In DNA form, the CDR3 reads TGCGCCAGCAGCTTCGAGCGACAGGTTCTGACGGGGGAGCAGTACTTC. Its protein is CASSFERQVLTGEQYF.

The chain combines TRBV6-5 with TRBJ2-1; 10 bases line up with TRBD2. V trimming: 6 bases; J trimming: 6 bases; junction bases outside the gene matches: 5. CDR1 is MNHEY and CDR2 is SVGAGI in the germline V gene. The CDR3 consists of 14 residues. CDR3 DNA: TGTGCCAGCAGACTCACTAGCGGGGTCAATGAGCAGTTCTTC. It yields the protein CASRLTSGVNEQFF.

The chain recombines TRBV7-2 with TRBJ1-2; 7 nucleotides match TRBD1. After removal of 4 bases from V and 8 bases from J, the junction contained 7 bases not matched to a gene. Per the germline V gene, CDR1 is SGHTA and CDR2 is FQGNSA. The length of the CDR3 is 13 residues. In nucleotides, the CDR3 is TGTGCCAGCAGCTCCGACAGGGCGGGAGGCTACACCTTC. Its translation is CASSSDRAGGYTF.

This clone has only a few counts. The chain links TRBV27 to TRBJ2-7, with D perhaps TRBD1 or TRBD2 (5 bases each). CDR1 MNHEY and CDR2 SMNVEV come from the germline V gene (reference sequence). Trimming took off 8 bases at V and 3 bases at J, with 14 bases between the two ends. There are 13 residues in the CDR3. The CDR3 sequence: CASAGTDVYEQYF. CDR3 DNA sequence: TGTGCCAGCGCCGGGACGGATGTCTACGAGCAGTACTTC.

The genes are TRBV28 and TRBJ2-4, with a tentative D call TRBD1 (6 bases). CDR3 length: 14 residues. Trimming stripped 4 bases from V and 2 bases from J, with 9 bases between. Per germline, CDR1 MDHEN and CDR2 SYDVKM. CDR3: CASSSQGTKNIQYF. The CDR3 bases are TGTGCCAGCAGTTCACAGGGAACCAAAAACATTCAGTACTTC.

The chain combines TRBV27 with TRBJ2-5; 8 bases agree with TRBD2. The CDR3 extends over 15 amino acids. The V gene end was trimmed by 6 bases and the J gene end by 5 bases; junction bases not matched to a gene: 11. Germline CDR1 and CDR2: MNHEY and SMNVEV (reference sequence). The chain's CDR3 is CASSRAGGPRETQYF. The CDR3 coding sequence is TGTGCCAGCAGCCGCGCGGGGGGCCCGAGGGAGACCCAGTACTTC.

The V gene is TRBV11-3, the J gene TRBJ2-3; weak D call: TRBD1 (5 bases). Germline V gives CDR1 SGHNT, CDR2 YENEEA. V was clipped by 3 bases and J by 0 bases, with 7 bases between them. The length of the CDR3 is 14 residues. CDR3 DNA: TGTGCCAGCAGCTTGACAGCTAGCACAGATACGCAGTATTTT. Translation gives CASSLTASTDTQYF.

The V call is TRBV5-4, the J call TRBJ2-7; D call uncertain. There are 13 residues in the CDR3. The V end lost 0 bases, the J end lost 5 bases, and 9 bases lay between the germline ends. CDR1 is SGHNT and CDR2 is YYREEE in the germline V gene (reference sequence). The DNA for the CDR3 is TGTGCCAGCAGCTTGGGATCGCGTGACGAGCAGTACTTC. Translating gives CASSLGSRDEQYF.

This clone was observed a few times. In nucleotides, the CDR3 is TGCAGCGTTGCTGAGGGGTTGAAATACGAGCAGTACTTC. As protein: CSVAEGLKYEQYF. The chain joins TRBV29-1 to TRBJ2-7; D may match TRBD1 or TRBD2 (5 bases each). CDR1 and CDR2 (germline): SQVTM, ANQGSEA. Trimming left V 4 bases short and J 4 bases short, with 14 bases between. This CDR3 contains 13 residues.

The chain has TRBV9 and TRBJ1-2; D is uncertain. Trimming removed 0 bases from V and 5 bases from J, with 8 bases in between. This CDR3 has 13 residues. CDR1 is SGDLS, CDR2 YYNGEE, per germline. The CDR3, as DNA: TGTGCCAGCAGCGTAGATGACACGTATGGCTACACCTTC. Its protein is CASSVDDTYGYTF.

The chain uses TRBV5-6 and TRBJ2-2; D unresolved. Germline assignment: CDR1 SGHDT and CDR2 YYEEEE. This CDR3 comprises 12 residues. The V and J ends lost 0 bases and 8 bases respectively, with 5 bases between them. DNA for the CDR3: TGTGCCAGCAGCTTGGCCCTAGGGGAGCTGTTTTTT. Protein sequence: CASSLALGELFF.

In its sample, this clone was seen once. The chain recombines TRBV7-3 with TRBJ2-1; D is possibly TRBD1 (5 bases). In germline, CDR1 is SGHTA, CDR2 FQGTGA. Trimming pared 1 base from V and 8 bases from J, leaving 15 bases between. This CDR3 region has 15 residues. The CDR3 sequence is CASSLKGVQNDEQFF. The CDR3 bases are TGTGCCAGCAGCTTAAAAGGGGTCCAGAATGATGAGCAGTTCTTC.

The chain's CDR3 is CASSVRTGQETQYF. CDR3 nucleotide sequence: TGTGCCAGCTCAGTTCGGACAGGACAAGAGACCCAGTACTTC. V usage is TRBV18 and J usage is TRBJ2-5; 7 bases match TRBD1. The CDR3 has 14 amino acids. The trim removed 5 bases at V and 2 bases at J, leaving 5 bases unmatched. CDR1 and CDR2 from the germline V gene are KGHSH and LQKENI.

The chain has TRBV18 and TRBJ2-5; D is possibly TRBD2 (5 bases). Germline loops: CDR1 KGHSH, CDR2 LQKENI. This CDR3 contains 15 residues. Trimming cost V 4 bases and J 2 bases, with 14 bases left between them. CDR3 loop: CASSLYLRRQETQYF. In DNA, the CDR3 is TGTGCCAGCTCACTCTATCTGCGGAGGCAAGAGACCCAGTACTTC. The full variable domain, its missing parts supplied by reference TRBV18 and TRBJ2-5, is NAGVMQNPRHLVRRRGQEARLRCSPMKGHSHVYWYRQLPEEGLKFMVYLQKENIIDESGMPKERFSAEFPKEGPSILRIQQVVRGDSAAYFCASSLYLRRQETQYFGPGTRLLVL.

This clone was detected many times. The chain is built from TRBV9 and TRBJ1-4; D uncertain. The CDR3 loop spans 14 amino acids. V gave up 4 bases and J gave up 7 bases, with 14 bases separating them. The germline gives CDR1 SGDLS, CDR2 YYNGEE. The DNA for the CDR3 is TGTGCCAGCAGCCACGGGATGGAGGGTGAAAAACTGTTTTTT. Encoded protein: CASSHGMEGEKLFF.

As regards this clone: The sample has other DNA sequences that encode this CDR3 too. The chain uses TRBV30 and TRBJ1-1; D is uncertain. CDR1 GTSNPN and CDR2 SVGIG come from the germline V gene (reference sequence). This CDR3 is 12 amino acids long. V was trimmed by 2 bases and J by 1 base, leaving 5 bases between them. The CDR3 DNA sequence: TGTGCCTGGAGTCACGGGAACACTGAAGCTTTCTTT. Translating it yields CAWSHGNTEAFF.

This clone was seen a few times. V and J are TRBV6-1 and TRBJ2-1; D is undetermined. V lost 2 bases and J 9 bases, leaving 8 bases between the germline ends. CDR1 MNHNS and CDR2 SASEGT come from the germline V gene. CDR3 length: 12 residues. This chain's CDR3 is CASSEIMGEQFF. The CDR3 DNA reads as TGTGCCAGCAGTGAAATAATGGGTGAGCAGTTCTTC.

This clone was counted between two and nine times. Other DNA variants within this sample encode the same CDR3. The V call is TRBV9, the J call TRBJ2-1; no reliable D call. The CDR3 extends over 12 amino acids. Per the germline V gene, CDR1 is SGDLS and CDR2 is YYNGEE. V was clipped by 1 base and J by 6 bases, with 5 bases between them. Written as DNA, the CDR3 is TGTGCCAGCAGCGTACGAAGCAATGAGCAGTTCTTC. It codes for CASSVRSNEQFF.

The V gene is TRBV29-1, the J gene TRBJ1-4, with D unresolved. The CDR3 sequence is 13 residues long. The germline gives CDR1 SQVTM, CDR2 ANQGSEA. V was clipped by 7 bases and J by 8 bases, with 17 bases between them. Written as DNA, the CDR3 is TGCAGCGCCTCAGGCCGGGGTGGAGAAAAACTGTTTTTT. Residues: CSASGRGGEKLFF.

This clone was recorded a few times. This CDR3 reads CAISDPQAISGNTIYF. The CDR3 DNA is TGTGCCATCAGTGACCCACAGGCCATCTCTGGAAACACCATATATTTT. This chain links TRBV10-3 with TRBJ1-3; a possible D gene is TRBD1 (5 bases). The germline V gene encodes CDR1 ENHRY and CDR2 SYGVKD. The V gene lost 3 bases and the J gene lost 0 bases, with 12 bases spanning the gap. The CDR3 sequence is 16 residues long.

The rearrangement joins TRBV27 to TRBJ2-1; D may be TRBD1 (5 bases). The germline V and J ends were trimmed by 1 base and 0 bases, with 10 bases remaining between them. Germline assignment: CDR1 MNHEY and CDR2 SMNVEV (reference sequence). The CDR3 contains 16 residues. The CDR3 region is CASSLYRRSSYNEQFF. In DNA form, the CDR3 reads TGTGCCAGCAGTTTATACAGGCGGAGCTCCTACAATGAGCAGTTCTTC.

Note on this clone: The same CDR3 also results from other DNA sequences found in this sample. The chain joins TRBV30 to TRBJ1-2, with 8 nucleotides matching TRBD1. CDR3 length: 13 residues. V shed 2 bases, J shed 2 bases, and the junction held 1 base outside the gene matches. Germline assignment: CDR1 GTSNPN and CDR2 SVGIG (reference sequence). The CDR3 DNA sequence: TGTGCCTGGAGTCCAGGGGGCAACTATGGCTACACCTTC. Translating gives CAWSPGGNYGYTF.

V and J are TRBV27 and TRBJ1-2; 10 positions match TRBD1. Germline loops: CDR1 MNHEY, CDR2 SMNVEV (reference sequence). This CDR3 region has 15 residues. Trimming at V came to 5 bases and at J to 4 bases, leaving 7 bases not matched to a gene. CDR3 coding DNA: TGTGCCAGCAGTCCGGGACAGGGGCGGATCTATGGCTACACCTTC. This gives the protein CASSPGQGRIYGYTF.

Only one count was recorded for this clone. J is TRBJ2-1 and V is TRBV30; 9 nucleotides agree with TRBD2. Germline assignment: CDR1 GTSNPN and CDR2 SVGIG (reference sequence). The length of the CDR3 is 17 residues. The J segment lost 6 bases and the V segment lost 2 bases, leaving 14 bases of the junction unmatched. The CDR3 sequence is CAWSLGLVAGAPNEQFF. CDR3 nucleotides: TGTGCCTGGAGTCTGGGTTTGGTAGCGGGGGCCCCCAATGAGCAGTTCTTC.

The CDR3 DNA reads as TGTGCCTGGAGTTCGCCCGGGAGTTCCCAGTACTTC. Translating it yields CAWSSPGSSQYF. The chain couples TRBV30 to TRBJ2-5, with D perhaps TRBD2 (6 bases). CDR1 is GTSNPN and CDR2 is SVGIG in the germline V gene (reference sequence). V lost 2 bases to trimming and J lost 9 bases, with 13 bases between them. This CDR3 spans 12 amino acids.

The rearrangement links TRBV5-1 to TRBJ1-6; 8 bases fit TRBD1. The CDR3 covers 15 residues. The V and J ends lost 2 bases and 7 bases, in that order; junction bases with no gene match: 5. Germline CDR1 reads SGHRS; CDR2 reads YFSETQ. The CDR3 protein is CASSFSTGENSPLHF. The CDR3 DNA follows: TGCGCCAGCAGCTTCTCGACAGGGGAAAATTCACCCCTCCACTTT.